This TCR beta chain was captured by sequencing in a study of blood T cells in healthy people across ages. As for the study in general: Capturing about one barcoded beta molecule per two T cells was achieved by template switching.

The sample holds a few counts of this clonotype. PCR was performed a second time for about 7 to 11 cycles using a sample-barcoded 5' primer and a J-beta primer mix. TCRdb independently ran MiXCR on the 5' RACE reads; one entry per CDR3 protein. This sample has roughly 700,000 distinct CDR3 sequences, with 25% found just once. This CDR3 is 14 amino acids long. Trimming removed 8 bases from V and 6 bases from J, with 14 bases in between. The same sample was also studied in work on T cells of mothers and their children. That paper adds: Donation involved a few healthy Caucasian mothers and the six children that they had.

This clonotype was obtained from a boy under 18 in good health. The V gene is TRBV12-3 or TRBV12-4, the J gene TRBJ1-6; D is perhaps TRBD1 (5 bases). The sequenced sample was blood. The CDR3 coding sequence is TGTGCCAGCGGGGTGGGGGGTACTAATTCACCCCTCCACTTT. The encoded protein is CASGVGGTNSPLHF.